The rows below give T cell receptor beta chains drawn from one sample of a study of blood T cell repertoires in COVID-19. Sequenced by immunoSEQ multiplex PCR; TCRdb stores in-frame clones only, minus some. The table records approximately 150,000 clones, about 80% of them present only once. The sample comprised peripheral blood. These receptors all stem from a woman between 70 and 85 years old with acute or convalescent COVID-19. The CDR3 runs from the conserved cysteine through the conserved F or W. D genes are given only for firm matches. Clone size is not always given. Where it is, it says once, few, many or a class for expanded clones.

v_gene	d_gene	j_gene	len	abundance	CDR3aa	CDR3nt
TRBV6-2/TRBV6-3	NA	TRBJ2-1	12	NA	CASSFFLNEQFF	TGTGCCAGCAGTTTTTTCCTCAATGAGCAGTTCTTC
TRBV19	TRBD1	TRBJ1-5	15	NA	CASSRGQGRRQPQHF	TGTGCCAGTAGCCGTGGACAGGGGCGAAGGCAGCCCCAGCATTTT
TRBV5-6	TRBD1	TRBJ1-2	16	NA	CASSLPDRAAYYGYTF	TGTGCCAGCAGCTTGCCCGACAGGGCCGCGTACTATGGCTACACCTTC
TRBV19	TRBD1	TRBJ2-1	16	NA	CASSIGSTGANNEQFF	TGTGCCAGTAGTATAGGGTCGACAGGGGCGAACAATGAGCAGTTCTTC
TRBV3-1/TRBV3-2	NA	TRBJ1-3	16	NA	CASSPTRTTSGNTIYF	TGTGCCAGCAGCCCAACCCGGACAACCTCTGGAAACACCATATATTTT
TRBV18	TRBD1	TRBJ1-5	14	few	CASSAGQRNQPQHF	TGTGCCAGCTCAGCGGGACAGCGCAATCAGCCCCAGCATTTT
TRBV10-1	TRBD2	TRBJ2-7	13	NA	CASSGTSGVEQYF	TGCGCCAGCTCCGGGACTAGCGGGGTCGAGCAGTACTTC
TRBV28	NA	TRBJ1-5	15	NA	CASSFEVLWNQPQHF	TGTGCCAGCAGTTTTGAGGTTCTATGGAATCAGCCCCAGCATTTT
TRBV5-4	NA	TRBJ1-2	12	few	CASSPQGYGYTF	TGTGCCAGCAGCCCACAGGGATATGGCTACACCTTC
TRBV5-1	TRBD2	TRBJ2-1	15	NA	CASSLAGGDYNEQFF	TGCGCCAGCAGCTTAGCGGGAGGGGACTACAATGAGCAGTTCTTC
TRBV6-1	NA	TRBJ1-4	15	NA	CASSENSATNEKLFF	TGTGCCAGCAGTGAGAACTCGGCAACTAATGAAAAACTGTTTTTT
TRBV13	TRBD2	TRBJ2-5	18	NA	CASSSPYRLAGERETQYF	TGTGCCAGCAGCTCCCCCTACCGACTAGCGGGAGAAAGAGAGACCCAGTACTTC
TRBV11-2	NA	TRBJ1-1	13	NA	CASSYHRDTEAFF	TGTGCCAGCAGCTACCACCGGGACACTGAAGCTTTCTTT
TRBV5-1	TRBD1	TRBJ2-2	14	NA	CASSLDRGGGELFF	TGCGCCAGCAGCTTGGACAGGGGCGGCGGGGAGCTGTTTTTT
TRBV7-8	NA	TRBJ1-5	12	NA	CASSRGNQPQHF	TGTGCCAGCAGCCGCGGCAATCAGCCCCAGCATTTT
TRBV4-3	TRBD2	TRBJ2-1	16	NA	CASSQHRTSGYNEQFF	TGCGCCAGCAGCCAGCACAGGACTAGCGGATACAATGAGCAGTTCTTC
TRBV12-3/TRBV12-4	NA	TRBJ2-3	12	few	CASSRTVWKQYF	TGTGCCAGCAGCAGGACAGTATGGAAGCAGTATTTT
TRBV27	NA	TRBJ2-1	14	NA	CASRDRAAGKEQFF	TGTGCCAGCAGGGACCGCGCGGCGGGTAAGGAGCAGTTCTTC
TRBV19	NA	TRBJ2-2	15	NA	CASSSPGRTTGELFF	TGTGCCAGTAGTTCGCCGGGGAGAACCACCGGGGAGCTGTTTTTT
TRBV29-1	NA	TRBJ1-5	11	NA	CSVGTDQPQHF	TGCAGCGTTGGGACAGATCAGCCCCAGCATTTT
TRBV27	NA	TRBJ2-3	15	NA	CASSPRVTGTDTQYF	TGTGCCAGCAGTCCCAGGGTGACGGGCACAGATACGCAGTATTTT
TRBV29-1	NA	TRBJ2-1	13	NA	CSVVRTVGNEQFF	TGCAGCGTAGTACGGACAGTAGGCAATGAGCAGTTCTTC
TRBV7-7	TRBD2	TRBJ2-5	17	NA	CASSLSKASGGQETQYF	TGTGCTAGCAGCTTAAGTAAGGCTAGCGGGGGCCAAGAGACCCAGTACTTC
TRBV11-1	TRBD2	TRBJ2-5	16	once	CASSYGLAGGRETQYF	TGTGCCAGCAGCTATGGACTAGCCGGAGGGCGAGAGACCCAGTACTTC
TRBV15	NA	TRBJ1-5	17	NA	CATSRGLTPGDNQPQHF	TGTGCCACCAGCAGAGGTTTAACGCCGGGGGACAATCAGCCCCAGCATTTT
TRBV5-1	NA	TRBJ2-5	16	NA	CASSALAVYPGETQYF	TGCGCCAGCAGCGCCTTAGCGGTTTACCCGGGAGAGACCCAGTACTTC
TRBV27	TRBD1	TRBJ1-5	17	NA	CASSLFGLGQGNQPQHF	TGTGCCAGCAGTTTATTCGGTTTGGGACAGGGGAATCAGCCCCAGCATTTT
TRBV2	NA	TRBJ1-2	15	NA	CASSEAQGAGDGYTF	TGTGCCAGCAGTGAAGCGCAAGGGGCAGGGGATGGCTACACCTTC
TRBV20-1	NA	TRBJ1-2	13	few	CSASRQVDYGYTF	TGCAGTGCTAGTCGTCAGGTGGACTATGGCTACACCTTC
TRBV5-5	TRBD1	TRBJ1-2	18	NA	CASSLATPGQVVGYGYTF	TGTGCCAGCAGCTTGGCAACCCCGGGACAGGTGGTGGGCTATGGCTACACCTTC
TRBV19	NA	TRBJ1-5	13	NA	CASTLGQVQPQHF	TGTGCCAGTACATTGGGGCAGGTTCAGCCCCAGCATTTT
TRBV7-9	TRBD2	TRBJ2-3	15	NA	CASSYLAGRTDTQYF	TGTGCCAGCAGCTATCTAGCGGGACGCACAGATACGCAGTATTTT
TRBV19	TRBD2	TRBJ2-1	15	few	CASSRRRGDGDEQFF	TGTGCCAGTAGTCGAAGGCGGGGGGATGGGGATGAGCAGTTCTTC
TRBV7-2	NA	TRBJ1-1	14	NA	CASSFSYRGTEAFF	TGTGCCAGCAGCTTTAGTTATCGAGGAACTGAAGCTTTCTTT
TRBV19	TRBD1	TRBJ1-1	14	NA	CASSRRDRATEAFF	TGTGCCAGTAGTAGGAGGGACAGGGCGACTGAAGCTTTCTTT
TRBV28	NA	TRBJ1-3	11	NA	CASARGNTIYF	TGTGCCAGCGCCCGGGGGAACACCATATATTTT
TRBV6-5	TRBD1	TRBJ2-3	14	NA	CASRRQGGTDTQYF	TGTGCCAGCCGCCGACAGGGGGGTACAGATACGCAGTATTTT
TRBV11-2	NA	TRBJ1-2	16	few	CASSLFSPGELDGYTF	TGTGCCAGCAGCTTATTTAGCCCCGGGGAATTGGATGGCTACACCTTC
TRBV18	NA	TRBJ1-1	15	NA	CASSSRGQGNTEAFF	TGTGCCAGCTCGTCCAGAGGGCAAGGGAACACTGAAGCTTTCTTT
TRBV6-5	NA	TRBJ1-2	13	NA	CASSYDRNYGYTF	TGTGCCAGCAGTTACGACAGGAACTATGGCTACACCTTC
TRBV9	TRBD1	TRBJ1-1	15	NA	CASSVLGQGDTEAFF	TGTGCCAGCAGCGTGTTAGGACAGGGCGACACTGAAGCTTTCTTT
TRBV5-1	TRBD1	TRBJ1-1	16	NA	CASSLRGQGLNTEAFF	TGCGCCAGCAGCTTGCGAGGACAGGGTCTAAACACTGAAGCTTTCTTT
TRBV7-2	TRBD2	TRBJ2-4	17	NA	CASSLARLGLGQNIQYF	TGTGCCAGCAGCTTAGCCAGGCTCGGACTAGGCCAAAACATTCAGTACTTC
TRBV7-2	NA	TRBJ2-7	13	NA	CASSLWAINEQYF	TGTGCCAGCAGCTTGTGGGCTATAAACGAGCAGTACTTC
TRBV28	NA	TRBJ1-1	12	once	CACETGGSEAFF	TGTGCCTGCGAAACGGGGGGATCTGAAGCTTTCTTT
TRBV5-4	TRBD2	TRBJ2-1	15	once	CASGRTSGLVNEQFF	TGTGCCAGCGGGCGGACTAGCGGTTTAGTTAATGAGCAGTTCTTC